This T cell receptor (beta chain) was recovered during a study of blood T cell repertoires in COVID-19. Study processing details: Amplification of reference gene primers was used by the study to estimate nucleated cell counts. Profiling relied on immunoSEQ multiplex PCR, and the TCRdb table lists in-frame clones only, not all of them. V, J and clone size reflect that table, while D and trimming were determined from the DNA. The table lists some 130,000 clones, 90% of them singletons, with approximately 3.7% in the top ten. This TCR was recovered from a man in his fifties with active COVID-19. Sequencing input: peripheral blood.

The CDR3 DNA follows: TGTGCCAGCAGCCTACTAAAGGGCCAGGGGGCGTTCGGCTACACCTTC. This sequence encodes CASSLLKGQGAFGYTF. This chain joins TRBV7-2 and TRBJ1-2; the match to TRBD1 covers 8 bases. V was clipped by 5 bases and J by 8 bases; unmatched bases: 16. From germline, CDR1 is SGHTA and CDR2 FQGNSA. This CDR3 region has 16 residues.